These 27 T cell receptor beta chains were all obtained from the same sample, sequenced in a study of cytomegalovirus exposure and HLA in healthy donors (dated by TCRdb to about 2017). Receptors were amplified or captured by the immunoSEQ multiplex PCR assay. For the multiplex PCR, a mixture combining 60 forward primers for TCR Vbeta segments and 13 reverse primers for TCR Jbeta segments was used. The table was pulled from immuneACCESS by TCRdb, which kept in-frame rearrangements only. Such tables lose some clones; where checked, under half of the loss comes from unresolved V genes, and the rest has no known cause. A total of under 200,000 clones appear in this sample, just under 80% of them only once. Clones ranked in the top ten supply about 1.3% of the sample. The sequencing sample was made of PBMCs. All receptors derive from a man aged 25-40 years in good health and CMV-seronegative.

The genes are TRBV5-1 and TRBJ2-5; TRBD2 aligns across 10 bases. The V and J ends lost 4 bases and 3 bases, in that order; junction bases with no gene match: 3. CDR3 length: 14 amino acids. Germline lookup yields CDR1 SGHRS and CDR2 YFSETQ. This chain's CDR3 is CASSPGTSEETQYF. As DNA, the CDR3 is TGCGCCAGCAGCCCCGGGACTAGCGAAGAGACCCAGTACTTC.

This rearrangement joins TRBV19 to TRBJ2-7; TRBD1 matches 7 bases. V lost 3 bases and J lost 3; bases outside the gene matches: 5. This CDR3 has 14 amino acids. Germline V lookup: CDR1 LNHDA, CDR2 SQIVND (reference sequence). The CDR3 spells CASSIEQGSYEQYF. The CDR3 bases are TGTGCCAGTAGTATTGAACAGGGGAGCTACGAGCAGTACTTC.

The gene calls are TRBV9 and TRBJ2-3; 8 bases are shared with TRBD1. The V segment lost 4 bases and the J segment 4 bases; nucleotides outside the gene matches: 8. CDR1 SGDLS and CDR2 YYNGEE come from the germline V gene. CDR3 length: 15 residues. The CDR3 spells CASSPGGGVADTQYF. The CDR3 DNA reads as TGTGCCAGCAGCCCAGGGGGCGGGGTGGCAGATACGCAGTATTTT.

In its sample, this clone was seen once. The chain carries TRBV28 and TRBJ2-7; TRBD1 matches 8 bases. V was clipped by 7 bases and J by 3 bases; unmatched bases: 2. The CDR3 loop spans 12 amino acids. Germline V CDR1 and CDR2: MDHEN, SYDVKM. The CDR3 bases are TGTGCCAGCACACAGGGGGTCTACGAGCAGTACTTC. It yields the protein CASTQGVYEQYF.

This chain joins TRBV4-1 and TRBJ1-5, with 7 bases fitting TRBD1. The V gene end was trimmed by 4 bases and the J gene end by 0 bases; junction bases not matched to a gene: 9. The germline CDR1 and CDR2 sequences are MGHRA and YSYEKL. The CDR3 runs to 17 residues. CDR3 bases: TGCGCCAGCAGCCTGGGGGACAGTCATTATAGCAATCAGCCCCAGCATTTT. It specifies CASSLGDSHYSNQPQHF.

The rearrangement links TRBV5-8 to TRBJ2-7; TRBD2 matches 12 bases. Germline CDR1 is SGHTS and CDR2 is YDEGEE. The CDR3 extends over 16 amino acids. The trim removed 3 bases at V and 4 bases at J, leaving 8 bases unmatched. The CDR3 DNA reads as TGTGCCAGCAGCTCGAGGACTAGCGGGGTGTTATACGAGCAGTACTTC. It translates to CASSSRTSGVLYEQYF.

The rearrangement links TRBV7-9 to TRBJ1-1; 11 nucleotides line up with TRBD1. The V gene end was trimmed by 1 base and the J gene end by 7 bases; junction bases not matched to a gene: 8. In germline, CDR1 is SEHNR, CDR2 FQNEAQ (reference sequence). This CDR3 contains 16 residues. The CDR3 spells CASSLGVYGTGGEAFF. The DNA of the CDR3 is TGTGCCAGCAGCTTAGGGGTATACGGGACAGGGGGTGAAGCTTTCTTT.

The rearrangement links TRBV20-1 to TRBJ2-2; D gene unclear. Germline V CDR1 and CDR2: DFQATT, SNEGSKA (reference sequence). The CDR3 is made up of 11 amino acids. Deletions cut 5 bases from V and 7 bases from J, with 8 bases between. The CDR3 is CSALRIGELFF. The CDR3, as DNA: TGCAGTGCTTTGAGAATCGGGGAGCTGTTTTTT.

This clone was seen only a few times. This chain joins TRBV7-2 and TRBJ1-3, with TRBD1 matching 9 bases. The CDR3 runs 17 residues. Looked up from germline, CDR1 is SGHTA and CDR2 is FQGNSA. Unmatched junction bases numbered 7, after V lost 4 bases and J lost 0 bases. The CDR3 coding sequence is TGTGCCAGCAGCTCGACAGGGGGGCTACTCTCTGGAAACACCATATATTTT. Protein sequence: CASSSTGGLLSGNTIYF.

This clone was counted a few times. The chain couples TRBV7-3 to TRBJ2-5; 8 bases are shared with TRBD1. Germline V gene lookup returns CDR1 SGHTA and CDR2 FQGTGA. Trimming cost V 5 bases and J 4 bases; bases outside gene matches: 3. This CDR3 is built from 13 residues. CDR3 nucleotides: TGTGCCAGCAGCCGCGGACAGGGAGAGACCCAGTACTTC. It translates to CASSRGQGETQYF.

The chain links TRBV29-1 to TRBJ2-7; D perhaps matches TRBD1 (5 bases). There are 12 residues in the CDR3. Trimming cost V 4 bases and J 5 bases, with 12 bases left between them. CDR1 and CDR2 (germline): SQVTM, ANQGSEA. CDR3 protein: CSVVQGRHEQYF. CDR3 DNA: TGCAGCGTTGTGCAGGGCAGGCACGAGCAGTACTTC.

The V and J genes are TRBV9 and TRBJ1-1; D might be TRBD1 (5 bases). The germline V gene has CDR1 SGDLS and CDR2 YYNGEE. The CDR3 covers 14 residues. V lost 0 bases to trimming and J lost 2 bases, with 8 bases between them. The DNA of the CDR3 is TGTGCCAGCAGCGTAGTGGGGGGAAACACTGAAGCTTTCTTT. Translating gives CASSVVGGNTEAFF.

The V gene is TRBV18, the J gene TRBJ2-5, with D perhaps TRBD1 (5 bases). V was shortened by 3 bases and J by 2 bases, with 7 bases between the two germline ends. In germline, CDR1 is KGHSH, CDR2 LQKENI. CDR3 length equals 13 residues. The CDR3 region has the DNA TGTGCCAGCTCACCCAGGGCTCAAGAGACCCAGTACTTC. Translated, it gives CASSPRAQETQYF.

As regards this clone: The sample holds other DNA sequences that translate to the same CDR3. The chain has TRBV15 and TRBJ2-5, with 7 nucleotides matching TRBD2. This CDR3 is 13 amino acids long. The junction had 0 bases not matched to a gene; V was cut back by 0 bases and J by 5 bases. CDR1 is LNHNV, CDR2 YYDKDF, per germline (reference sequence). This CDR3 reads CATSREAGETQYF. DNA for the CDR3: TGTGCCACCAGCAGAGAAGCGGGGGAGACCCAGTACTTC.

This clone was seen just once. This rearrangement joins TRBV7-3 to TRBJ2-7, with D tentatively TRBD1 (5 bases). The germline CDR1 and CDR2 sequences are SGHTA and FQGTGA. This CDR3 spans 13 amino acids. V gave up 3 bases and J gave up 3 bases, with 9 bases separating them. The CDR3 sequence: CASSFGQGYEQYF. CDR3 in DNA: TGTGCCAGCAGCTTCGGACAAGGCTACGAGCAGTACTTC.

The chain employs TRBV7-2 and TRBJ2-3, with 9 positions matching TRBD2. CDR1 is SGHTA and CDR2 is FQGNSA in the germline V gene. V lost 1 base and J lost 0; bases outside the gene matches: 2. CDR3 length equals 16 residues. CDR3 sequence: CASSLGLAVSTDTQYF. In DNA, the CDR3 is TGTGCCAGCAGCTTAGGACTAGCGGTTAGCACAGATACGCAGTATTTT.

The rearrangement uses TRBV28 and TRBJ1-5, with a weak D call TRBD1 (5 bases). The germline CDR1 and CDR2 sequences are MDHEN and SYDVKM. This CDR3 region has 12 residues. The CDR3 DNA follows: TGTGCGAACGGGGGAGGGCCTCAGCCCCAGCATTTT. Amino acid sequence: CANGGGPQPQHF.

The V gene is TRBV6-5, the J gene TRBJ2-7; D is perhaps TRBD1 (7 bases). Germline values: CDR1 MNHEY, CDR2 SVGAGI. Trimming took off 6 bases at V and 0 bases at J, with 12 bases between the two ends. The CDR3 consists of 14 residues. The chain's CDR3 is CASRRDSSSYEQYF. DNA for the CDR3: TGTGCCAGCAGGCGGGACAGTTCCTCCTACGAGCAGTACTTC.

V and J are TRBV4-3 and TRBJ1-6, with TRBD1 as a possible D gene (6 bases). Per the germline V gene, CDR1 is LGHNA and CDR2 is YSLEER. CDR3 size: 15 residues. Trimming cost V 0 bases and J 10 bases, with 13 bases left between them. CDR3: CASSQDGAGDSPLHF. The CDR3 DNA reads as TGCGCCAGCAGCCAAGACGGGGCAGGGGACTCACCCCTCCACTTT.

The chain uses TRBV7-9 and TRBJ2-5, with TRBD1 matching 7 bases. The CDR3 sequence is 13 residues long. V lost 5 bases to trimming and J lost 7 bases; unmatched junction nucleotides: 7. CDR1 is SEHNR, CDR2 FQNEAQ, per germline (reference sequence). This CDR3 is CASSNTGVGTQYF. The CDR3 DNA follows: TGTGCCAGCAGCAATACAGGGGTCGGGACCCAGTACTTC. The whole variable domain, filled in from reference TRBV7-9 and TRBJ2-5, reads DTGVSQNPRHKITKRGQNVTFRCDPISEHNRLYWYRQTLGQGPEFLTYFQNEAQLEKSRLLSDRFSAERPKGSFSTLEIQRTEQGDSAMYLCASSNTGVGTQYFGPGTRLLVL.

This clone was seen more than once but under ten times. The gene calls are TRBV19 and TRBJ1-4; TRBD1 might be the D (6 bases). There are 14 residues in the CDR3. Trimming took off 8 bases at V and 3 bases at J, with 13 bases between the two ends. Per the germline V gene, CDR1 is LNHDA and CDR2 is SQIVND (reference sequence). Written as DNA, the CDR3 is TGTGCCAGTCGCGGGGGGCAGTCTAATGAAAAACTGTTTTTT. This gives the protein CASRGGQSNEKLFF.

This clone appeared a single time. J is TRBJ2-2 and V is TRBV2, with TRBD1 matching 10 bases. The CDR3 is made up of 16 amino acids. CDR1 is SNHLY and CDR2 is FYNNEI in the germline V gene. V lost 6 bases, J lost 5 bases, and 9 bases stayed unmatched. The CDR3 DNA reads as TGTGCCAGCAGCAAAGACAGGGGGCCATGGACCGGGGAGCTGTTTTTT. Translated, it gives CASSKDRGPWTGELFF.

The CDR3: CASSLWGGAGMNTEAFF. The CDR3 DNA is TGTGCCAGCAGTTTATGGGGGGGGGCGGGGATGAACACTGAAGCTTTCTTT. The chain has TRBV28 and TRBJ1-1; D is perhaps TRBD1 (6 bases). The CDR3 spans 17 residues. V was trimmed by 0 bases and J by 0 bases, leaving 14 bases between them. Germline V CDR1 and CDR2: MDHEN, SYDVKM. Full variable domain (rest looked up from reference TRBV28 and TRBJ1-1): DVKVTQSSRYLVKRTGEKVFLECVQDMDHENMFWYRQDPGLGLRLIYFSYDVKMKEKGDIPEGYSVSREKKERFSLILESASTNQTSMYLCASSLWGGAGMNTEAFFGQGTRLTVV.

The chain is built from TRBV4-1 and TRBJ2-1; D might be TRBD2 (6 bases). The V gene's germline CDR1 is MGHRA and CDR2 YSYEKL. The CDR3 has 16 amino acids. V lost 0 bases and J 4 bases, leaving 13 bases between the germline ends. The CDR3 loop is CASSQESAGQYNEQFF. As DNA, the CDR3 is TGCGCCAGCAGCCAAGAATCAGCGGGCCAATACAATGAGCAGTTCTTC.

The genes are TRBV11-2 and TRBJ1-4; TRBD1 matches 9 bases. Germline trimming cut 1 base from V and 8 bases from J; bases unmatched to any gene: 5. The CDR3 consists of 15 residues. CDR1 is SGHAT, CDR2 FQNNGV, per germline. The CDR3 DNA sequence: TGTGCCAGCAGCTTAGGACAGGGGGGATCGGAAAAACTGTTTTTT. Translated: CASSLGQGGSEKLFF.

The table lists this clone with a count of one. The chain carries TRBV10-3 and TRBJ2-7, with TRBD2 identical over 9 bases. Germline loops: CDR1 ENHRY, CDR2 SYGVKD. The V and J ends lost 6 bases and 3 bases, in that order; junction bases with no gene match: 3. The CDR3 runs 13 residues. CDR3 coding DNA: TGTGCCATCAGCGTTAGCGGGAGCTACGAGCAGTACTTC. Encoded protein: CAISVSGSYEQYF.

V gene TRBV5-1 combines with J gene TRBJ2-1, with a tentative D call TRBD2 (5 bases). V was clipped by 5 bases and J by 9 bases, with 21 bases between them. The germline V gene has CDR1 SGHRS and CDR2 YFSETQ. This CDR3 contains 15 residues. Written as DNA, the CDR3 is TGCGCCAGCAGTGTGATCAGCACTTTAGAGGGTGAGCAGTTCTTC. Translating it yields CASSVISTLEGEQFF.